The 22 T cell receptor beta chains given below trace back to one sample, sequenced in a study of blood T cell repertoires in COVID-19. Clones were sequenced by immunoSEQ multiplex PCR, and TCRdb holds only the in-frame ones, with some missing. The sample records around 250,000 clones, more than 85% being singletons. The sequenced sample consisted of PBMCs or T cells enriched from blood (not recorded which). Receptors originate from a woman under 40 who had recovered from COVID-19.

The sample holds a few counts of this clone. The rearrangement joins TRBV21-1 to TRBJ1-6; the D segment call TRBD1 is taken from the table without a DNA check. TRBV21-1 is labeled a pseudogene. There are 16 residues in the CDR3. CDR3 in amino acids: CASSNPHRGQNSPLHF. The CDR3 DNA follows: TGTGCCAGCAGCAACCCTCACAGGGGGCAAAATTCACCCCTCCACTTT.

The V gene is TRBV5-1, the J gene TRBJ2-3; D possibly corresponds to TRBD1 (6 bases). CDR1 and CDR2 from the germline V gene are SGHRS and YFSETQ. Deletions cut 0 bases from V and 3 bases from J, with 17 bases between. This CDR3 spans 17 amino acids. In DNA, the CDR3 is TGCGCCAGCAGCTTGGAAGTTATCGGAACAGGGACAGATACGCAGTATTTT. Its protein is CASSLEVIGTGTDTQYF.

This clone has only one observation. J is TRBJ2-3 and V is TRBV9, with D possibly TRBD2 on 5 matching bases. The CDR3 length is 14 residues. Trimming took off 3 bases at V and 2 bases at J, with 10 bases between the two ends. Germline V lookup: CDR1 SGDLS, CDR2 YYNGEE. Here the CDR3 DNA reads TGTGCCAGCAGCGAGTGGGAGTACACAGATACGCAGTATTTT. This sequence encodes CASSEWEYTDTQYF.

This clone was observed a single time. J is TRBJ1-2 and V is TRBV7-2; D call uncertain. V lost 5 bases and J 1 base, leaving 11 bases between the germline ends. CDR3 length: 14 residues. Germline V gene data show CDR1 as SGHTA and CDR2 as FQGNSA. CDR3: CASSQQTLNYGYTF. The CDR3 DNA follows: TGTGCCAGCAGCCAACAGACCCTTAACTATGGCTACACCTTC.

The chain employs TRBV19 and TRBJ1-6; 7 nucleotides match TRBD1. CDR1 and CDR2 (germline): LNHDA, SQIVND (reference sequence). CDR3 length equals 16 residues. V gave up 3 bases and J gave up 8 bases; unmatched junction bases: 10. The CDR3 reads CASSIRSWDSHSPLHF. CDR3 DNA: TGTGCCAGTAGTATTCGATCCTGGGACAGCCATTCACCCCTCCACTTT.

CDR3 residues: CASSNSGTGYSGELFF. The DNA of the CDR3 is TGTGCCAGCAGCAACTCCGGGACAGGGTACTCCGGGGAGCTGTTTTTT. The chain couples TRBV27 to TRBJ2-2; 9 bases map to TRBD1. The V segment lost 6 bases and the J segment 6 bases; nucleotides outside the gene matches: 11. The CDR3 covers 16 residues. Per germline, CDR1 MNHEY and CDR2 SMNVEV (reference sequence).

The rearrangement joins TRBV6-5 to TRBJ1-5; TRBD1 aligns across 12 bases. CDR1 and CDR2 (germline): MNHEY, SVGAGI. This CDR3 region has 15 residues. The ends lost 7 bases at V and 5 bases at J; junction bases unmatched: 6. The CDR3 region has the DNA TGTGCCAGCACCCCGGGACAGGGGGCCGATCAGCCCCAGCATTTT. Amino acids: CASTPGQGADQPQHF.

The J gene is TRBJ1-5, the V gene TRBV28; no clear D gene. CDR1 is MDHEN, CDR2 SYDVKM, per germline. Trimming removed 5 bases at V and 4 bases at J, with 15 bases between. The CDR3 runs 15 residues. The CDR3 sequence is CASSPHSPQNQPQHF. Here the CDR3 DNA reads TGTGCCAGCAGTCCCCACAGTCCTCAGAATCAGCCCCAGCATTTT.

The J gene is TRBJ2-1, the V gene TRBV5-1; TRBD1 matches at 11 bases. Germline V CDR1 and CDR2: SGHRS, YFSETQ. After removal of 4 bases from V and 7 bases from J, the junction contained 4 bases not matched to a gene. The CDR3 loop spans 14 amino acids. CDR3 residues: CASSAGTGGNEQFF. Written as DNA, the CDR3 is TGCGCCAGCAGCGCCGGGACAGGGGGAAATGAGCAGTTCTTC.

The chain carries TRBV30 and TRBJ2-2; weak D call: TRBD2 (6 bases). Deletions cut 3 bases from V and 5 bases from J, with 13 bases between. Per germline, CDR1 GTSNPN and CDR2 SVGIG (reference sequence). The CDR3 totals 14 residues. DNA of the CDR3: TGTGCCTGGAGGGGGGTCCTAGCGACCGGGGAGCTGTTTTTT. Its translation is CAWRGVLATGELFF.

V is TRBV28 and J is TRBJ2-5; 8 bases fit TRBD1. Germline CDR1 is MDHEN and CDR2 is SYDVKM. V shed 5 bases, J shed 4 bases, and the junction held 6 bases outside the gene matches. The CDR3 runs 14 residues. CDR3 coding DNA: TGTGCCAGCAGTCCACAGGGGGAACGAGAGACCCAGTACTTC. Encoded protein: CASSPQGERETQYF.

This clone was seen just once. V is TRBV12-3 or TRBV12-4 and J is TRBJ2-1; 7 nucleotides match TRBD2. Trimming cost V 5 bases and J 8 bases; bases outside gene matches: 3. This CDR3 contains 12 residues. The CDR3 reads CASSRLADEQFF. The CDR3 nucleotides are TGTGCCAGCAGTCGACTAGCAGATGAGCAGTTCTTC.

The V call is TRBV7-9, the J call TRBJ2-7; 7 bases match TRBD2. The CDR3 covers 14 residues. CDR1 and CDR2 (germline): SEHNR, FQNEAQ (reference sequence). Trimming took 5 bases from V and 4 from J; bases not matched to a gene: 8. CDR3 bases: TGTGCCAGCAGCACCGACAGCGGGAAATACGAGCAGTACTTC. It is translated as CASSTDSGKYEQYF.

This clone has only a few counts. The gene calls are TRBV7-2 and TRBJ2-7, with D maybe TRBD1 (6 bases). The germline gives CDR1 SGHTA, CDR2 FQGNSA. V lost 3 bases and J lost 2, with 11 bases in between. The CDR3 totals 14 residues. The CDR3: CASSLTGYTYEQYF. The CDR3 region has the DNA TGTGCCAGCAGCTTGACAGGATACACCTACGAGCAGTACTTC. Using reference TRBV7-2 and TRBJ2-7 for the parts outside the CDR3, the full variable domain is GAGVSQSPSNKVTEKGKDVELRCDPISGHTALYWYRQSLGQGLEFLIYFQGNSAPDKSGLPSDRFSAERTGGSVSTLTIQRTQQEDSAVYLCASSLTGYTYEQYFGPGTRLTVT.

V usage is TRBV6-5 and J usage is TRBJ2-1, with D unresolved. The V gene's germline CDR1 is MNHEY and CDR2 SVGAGI. The CDR3 spans 12 residues. With 5 bases removed from V and 12 bases from J, the gap between germline ends came to 14 bases. DNA for the CDR3: TGTGCCAGCAGTCACAGCCCGACCATGCAGTTCTTC. Residues: CASSHSPTMQFF.

The table lists this clone with a count of one. The V gene is TRBV3-1 (or the pseudogene TRBV3-2), the J gene TRBJ2-3, with no clear D. Trimming took off 3 bases at V and 4 bases at J, with 5 bases between the two ends. CDR3 size: 12 residues. Germline assignment: CDR1 LGHDT and CDR2 YNNKEL (reference sequence). The CDR3 nucleotides read TGTGCCAGCAGCCAGGCCGCAGATACGCAGTATTTT. Protein product: CASSQAADTQYF.

The V call is TRBV6-5, the J call TRBJ1-5, with D perhaps matching TRBD1 (5 bases). This CDR3 comprises 16 residues. CDR1 MNHEY and CDR2 SVGAGI come from the germline V gene. Deletions cut 0 bases from V and 4 bases from J, with 13 bases between. CDR3: CASSYSTQGPNQPQHF. CDR3 nucleotide sequence: TGTGCCAGCAGTTACTCGACGCAGGGCCCAAATCAGCCCCAGCATTTT.

The chain uses TRBV28 and TRBJ2-7; D gene uncertain. The V end lost 1 base, the J end lost 2 bases, and 9 bases lay between the germline ends. The germline CDR1 and CDR2 sequences are MDHEN and SYDVKM. CDR3 length: 14 residues. This CDR3 reads CASSLFSRTYEQYF. CDR3 nucleotide sequence: TGTGCCAGCAGTTTATTTTCGCGCACCTACGAGCAGTACTTC. The full variable domain, its missing parts supplied by reference TRBV28 and TRBJ2-7, is DVKVTQSSRYLVKRTGEKVFLECVQDMDHENMFWYRQDPGLGLRLIYFSYDVKMKEKGDIPEGYSVSREKKERFSLILESASTNQTSMYLCASSLFSRTYEQYFGPGTRLTVT.

This rearrangement joins TRBV10-3 to TRBJ1-5, with 8 bases that match TRBD1. CDR1 and CDR2 from the germline V gene are ENHRY and SYGVKD. After removal of 4 bases from V and 6 bases from J, the junction contained 5 bases not matched to a gene. CDR3 size: 14 residues. CDR3 coding DNA: TGTGCCATCAGTGGGGGGACAGGCCTTCAGCCCCAGCATTTT. Its translation is CAISGGTGLQPQHF.

The chain carries TRBV2 and TRBJ1-1; no clear D gene. This CDR3 is 13 amino acids long. V lost 7 bases, J lost 2 bases, and 11 bases lay in between. Germline V lookup: CDR1 SNHLY, CDR2 FYNNEI. CDR3 DNA sequence: TGTGCCAGCAATCCCGGGGTAAACACTGAAGCTTTCTTT. Protein: CASNPGVNTEAFF.

In its sample, this clone was seen once. This rearrangement joins TRBV7-2 to TRBJ1-2, with a tentative D call TRBD1 (5 bases). V shed 2 bases and J shed 6 bases, with 16 bases lying between them. This CDR3 region has 15 residues. Germline values: CDR1 SGHTA, CDR2 FQGNSA. The CDR3 sequence: CASSLPQAITDGYTF. As DNA, the CDR3 is TGTGCCAGCAGCTTACCACAGGCCATTACCGATGGCTACACCTTC.

The rearrangement links TRBV28 to TRBJ1-4, with 8 positions matching TRBD1. Germline V CDR1 and CDR2: MDHEN, SYDVKM. V dropped 4 bases and J dropped 8; count of bases not matched to a gene: 6. This CDR3 contains 14 residues. CDR3 coding DNA: TGTGCCAGCAGTTCACAGGGGGTTGGGGAAAAACTGTTTTTT. Amino acid sequence: CASSSQGVGEKLFF.